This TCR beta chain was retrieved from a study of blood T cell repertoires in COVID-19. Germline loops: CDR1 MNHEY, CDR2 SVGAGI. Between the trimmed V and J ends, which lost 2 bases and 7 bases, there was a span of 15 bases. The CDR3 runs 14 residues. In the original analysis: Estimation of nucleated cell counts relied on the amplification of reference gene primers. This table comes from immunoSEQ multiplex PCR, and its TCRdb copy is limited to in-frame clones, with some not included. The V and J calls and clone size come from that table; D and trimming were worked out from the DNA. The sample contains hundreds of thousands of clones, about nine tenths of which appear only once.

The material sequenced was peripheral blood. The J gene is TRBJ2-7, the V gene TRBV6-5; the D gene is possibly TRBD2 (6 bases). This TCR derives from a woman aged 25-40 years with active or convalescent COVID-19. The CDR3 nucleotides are TGTGCCAGCAGTTACCTGCTTAGGAGGGGTGAGCAGTACTTC. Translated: CASSYLLRRGEQYF.